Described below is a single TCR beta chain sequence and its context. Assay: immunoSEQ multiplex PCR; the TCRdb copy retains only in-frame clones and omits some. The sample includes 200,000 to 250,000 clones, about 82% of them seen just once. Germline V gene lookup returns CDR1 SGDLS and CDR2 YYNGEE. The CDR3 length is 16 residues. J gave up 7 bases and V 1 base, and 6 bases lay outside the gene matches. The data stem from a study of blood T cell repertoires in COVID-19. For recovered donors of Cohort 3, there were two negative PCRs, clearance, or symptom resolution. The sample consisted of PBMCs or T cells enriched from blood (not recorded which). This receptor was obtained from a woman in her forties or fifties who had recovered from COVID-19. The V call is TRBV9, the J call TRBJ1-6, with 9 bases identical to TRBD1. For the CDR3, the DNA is TGTGCCAGCAGCGTAACAGGGGGCTTCTTGAATTCACCCCTCCACTTT. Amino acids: CASSVTGGFLNSPLHF.